Detailed here is one TCR beta chain. Antigen unknown. In the same sample, other DNA sequences code for this CDR3. These data belong to a study of OX40 agonist ivuxolimab in advanced cancers. Study information: An agonistic human IgG2 monoclonal antibody against OX40 (CD134) was given. Partial responses were achieved by three patients, of whom one had hepatocellular carcinoma and two had cutaneous melanoma. Study results and limitations: Partial responders receiving 0.1-3.0 mg/kg showed among the lowest clonal expansion.

Germline CDR1 reads GTSNPN; CDR2 reads SVGIG (reference sequence). The V end was cut by 0 bases, the J end by 7 bases, with 4 bases between. The CDR3 is 11 amino acids. Measured with immunoSEQ multiplex PCR; TCRdb has only the in-frame clones, and not every one. The repertoire holds about 120,000 clones, with 85% to 90% as singletons. This clonotype originated in an adult with an advanced solid tumor such as melanoma, head and neck, liver or kidney cancer. The sequences come from CD4+ or CD8+ T cells sorted from blood, collected in a trial of the OX40 agonist ivuxolimab. The rearrangement uses TRBV30 and TRBJ2-1; D gene ambiguous. DNA for the CDR3: TGTGCCTGGAGTGTTCGGAATGAGCAGTTCTTC. It encodes CAWSVRNEQFF.